This entry lists 16 T cell receptor beta chains sequenced from one sample in a study of graft-versus-host responses after intestinal transplantation. Method: immunoSEQ multiplex PCR; TCRdb's copy keeps in-frame clones and lacks some. The data contain roughly 130,000 clones, around 90% of them singletons. Antigens of these TCRs are unknown. The source material was unstimulated CD4+ T cells sorted from spleen or lymph node cells, sampled before intestinal transplant. The receptors were gathered from a human donor who received an intestinal transplant.

The chain recombines TRBV6-4 with TRBJ2-3; 10 bases are a match to TRBD2. After removal of 4 bases from V and 2 bases from J, the junction contained 6 bases not matched to a gene. Germline values: CDR1 MRHNA, CDR2 SNTAGT. This CDR3 region has 16 residues. The CDR3 here is CASSASSGSPTDTQYF. CDR3 nucleotides: TGTGCCAGCAGTGCTTCTAGCGGGAGTCCCACAGATACGCAGTATTTT.

The chain recombines TRBV9 with TRBJ1-4; D gene uncertain. Germline V gene data show CDR1 as SGDLS and CDR2 as YYNGEE. The CDR3 is made up of 13 amino acids. Trimming took off 8 bases at V and 0 bases at J, with 8 bases between the two ends. The CDR3 sequence is CASNRATNEKLFF. CDR3 bases: TGTGCCAGTAATCGAGCAACTAATGAAAAACTGTTTTTT.

The rearrangement links TRBV7-3 to TRBJ2-1, with 8 bases that match TRBD2. Looked up from germline, CDR1 is SGHTA and CDR2 is FQGTGA. V was clipped by 1 base and J by 5 bases; unmatched bases: 13. The CDR3 runs to 18 residues. The CDR3 DNA sequence: TGTGCCAGCAGCTTAAAAGGCGGGAGGCCCCTAGGGAACAATGAGCAGTTCTTC. Translated: CASSLKGGRPLGNNEQFF.

Notes on this clone: Other DNA sequences within the sample encode an identical CDR3. The chain recombines TRBV5-1 with TRBJ2-7; D perhaps matches TRBD2 (6 bases). The CDR3 totals 13 residues. CDR1 is SGHRS, CDR2 YFSETQ, per germline. V lost 0 bases and J 4 bases, leaving 8 bases between the germline ends. The CDR3 nucleotides are TGCGCCAGCAGCTTGGCCCGGGGGTACGAGCAGTACTTC. Residues: CASSLARGYEQYF.

J is TRBJ2-7 and V is TRBV7-6; the D gene is possibly TRBD1 (6 bases). The CDR3 totals 15 residues. Per the germline V gene, CDR1 is SGHVS and CDR2 is FNYEAQ. Trimming shortened V by 2 bases and J by 2 bases, and 13 bases separated the two germline ends. CDR3 region: CASSLSSGATYEQYF. The CDR3 bases are TGTGCCAGCAGCTTATCGTCAGGGGCGACCTACGAGCAGTACTTC.

The chain joins TRBV4-1 to TRBJ1-4; tentatively, D is TRBD1 (6 bases). The V gene's germline CDR1 is MGHRA and CDR2 YSYEKL. The CDR3 runs to 15 residues. V lost 0 bases, J lost 7 bases, and 12 bases lay in between. The CDR3 here is CASSQEGLGGEKLFF. As DNA, the CDR3 is TGCGCCAGCAGCCAAGAGGGGTTAGGGGGTGAAAAACTGTTTTTT.

The chain has TRBV7-9 and TRBJ2-5; D gene unclear. The germline CDR1 and CDR2 sequences are SEHNR and FQNEAQ (reference sequence). V lost 5 bases and J 1 base, leaving 2 bases between the germline ends. There are 11 residues in the CDR3. DNA for the CDR3: TGTGCCAGCAGCGTCCAAGAGACCCAGTACTTC. It translates to CASSVQETQYF. Full variable domain (missing parts from reference TRBV7-9 and TRBJ2-5): DTGVSQNPRHKITKRGQNVTFRCDPISEHNRLYWYRQTLGQGPEFLTYFQNEAQLEKSRLLSDRFSAERPKGSFSTLEIQRTEQGDSAMYLCASSVQETQYFGPGTRLLVL.

The chain combines TRBV6-9 with TRBJ2-1; 8 bases map to TRBD2. V lost 4 bases to trimming and J lost 4 bases; unmatched junction nucleotides: 6. Germline CDR1 MNHGY, CDR2 SVAAGI. This CDR3 comprises 15 residues. CDR3 in amino acids: CASSFGLAPYNEQFF. The DNA for the CDR3 is TGTGCCAGCAGTTTTGGACTAGCCCCTTACAATGAGCAGTTCTTC.

V gene TRBV18 combines with J gene TRBJ2-5; D is unresolved. The germline V gene has CDR1 KGHSH and CDR2 LQKENI. Trimming left V 4 bases short and J 1 base short, with 7 bases between. CDR3 length: 13 amino acids. CDR3 nucleotide sequence: TGTGCCAGCTCACGTACCAGCCAAGAGACCCAGTACTTC. Translated, it gives CASSRTSQETQYF.

The chain links TRBV29-1 to TRBJ1-1; 7 bases map to TRBD1. The ends lost 7 bases at V and 7 bases at J; junction bases unmatched: 12. The CDR3 consists of 13 residues. Germline V gene lookup returns CDR1 SQVTM and CDR2 ANQGSEA. CDR3 residues: CSAQRDRFIEAFF. Written as DNA, the CDR3 is TGCAGCGCTCAACGGGACAGATTTATTGAAGCTTTCTTT.

The chain recombines TRBV9 with TRBJ2-1, with a tentative D call TRBD2 (6 bases). Germline-derived CDR1 and CDR2 are SGDLS and YYNGEE. CDR3 length: 16 residues. The V end was cut by 3 bases, the J end by 0 bases, with 13 bases between. This chain's CDR3 is CASSAPSSVSYNEQFF. Here the CDR3 DNA reads TGTGCCAGCAGCGCACCATCTAGCGTCTCCTACAATGAGCAGTTCTTC.

The gene calls are TRBV28 and TRBJ2-7; unclear D gene. Germline values: CDR1 MDHEN, CDR2 SYDVKM. The germline V and J ends were trimmed by 7 bases and 0 bases, with 16 bases remaining between them. The CDR3 sequence is 15 residues long. Written as DNA, the CDR3 is TGTGCCAGCACCCCCGCGTCGGTGAGCTCCTACGAGCAGTACTTC. It codes for CASTPASVSSYEQYF.

The chain carries TRBV18 and TRBJ1-1; the D is unclear. The CDR3 contains 13 residues. V lost 3 bases and J lost 0, with 5 bases in between. CDR1 is KGHSH and CDR2 is LQKENI in the germline V gene. CDR3: CASSPLMNTEAFF. The CDR3, as DNA: TGTGCCAGCTCACCGTTGATGAACACTGAAGCTTTCTTT.

The V gene is TRBV29-1, the J gene TRBJ1-1; D not resolved. This CDR3 has 13 residues. CDR1 and CDR2 from the germline V gene are SQVTM and ANQGSEA. V lost 0 bases and J lost 9, with 14 bases in between. CDR3: CSVEDLSGRKAFF. As DNA, the CDR3 is TGCAGCGTTGAAGATCTTAGCGGCAGGAAAGCTTTCTTT.

The genes are TRBV5-4 and TRBJ1-1; no definite D call. Trimming took 4 bases from V and 3 from J, leaving 13 bases between them. This CDR3 has 14 residues. Germline CDR1 SGHNT, CDR2 YYREEE (reference sequence). The CDR3 DNA reads as TGTGCCAGCAGCAGGACCTCCTCCGACACTGAAGCTTTCTTT. Protein sequence: CASSRTSSDTEAFF.

The rearrangement links TRBV9 to TRBJ2-7; TRBD1 aligns across 8 bases. V dropped 0 bases and J dropped 1; count of bases not matched to a gene: 3. The CDR3 consists of 15 residues. Germline V lookup: CDR1 SGDLS, CDR2 YYNGEE. The CDR3 is CASSVDGQGSYEQYF. The CDR3 DNA reads as TGTGCCAGCAGCGTAGACGGACAGGGTTCCTACGAGCAGTACTTC.